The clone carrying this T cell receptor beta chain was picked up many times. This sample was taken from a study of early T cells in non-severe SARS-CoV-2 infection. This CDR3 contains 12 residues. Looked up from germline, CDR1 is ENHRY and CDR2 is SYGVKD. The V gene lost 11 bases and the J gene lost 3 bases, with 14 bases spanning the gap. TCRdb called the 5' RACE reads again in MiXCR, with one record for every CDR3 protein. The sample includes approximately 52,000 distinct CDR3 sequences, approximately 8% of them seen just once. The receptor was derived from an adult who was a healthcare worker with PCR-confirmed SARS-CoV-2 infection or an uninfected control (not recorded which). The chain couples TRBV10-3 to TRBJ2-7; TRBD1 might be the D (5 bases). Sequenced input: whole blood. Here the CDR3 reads CASADTDYEQYF. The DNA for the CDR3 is TGTGCCTCCGCGGACACTGACTACGAGCAGTACTTC.